Presented here are 25 T cell receptor beta chains from one specimen sequenced in a study of blood T cells in healthy people across ages. A second PCR of roughly 7 to 11 cycles used a sample-barcoded 5' primer and a J-beta primer mix. One entry per CDR3 protein, called by TCRdb with MiXCR from the 5' RACE reads. The table includes about 780,000 distinct CDR3 sequences, less than 60% detected once. Sequenced input: blood. Receptors originate from an elderly man in good health.

V gene TRBV4-1 combines with J gene TRBJ1-6, with 7 bases aligning to TRBD1. Trimming took 4 bases from V and 8 from J; bases not matched to a gene: 5. Germline V gene sequence: CDR1 MGHRA, CDR2 YSYEKL. The CDR3 consists of 14 residues. The CDR3 protein is CASSLGTEHSPLHF. In nucleotides, the CDR3 is TGCGCCAGCAGCCTCGGGACAGAGCATTCACCCCTCCACTTT.

The rearrangement uses TRBV11-2 and TRBJ2-3; maybe TRBD1 (6 bases). Germline CDR1 reads SGHAT; CDR2 reads FQNNGV. Trimming took 0 bases from V and 5 from J, leaving 9 bases between them. The CDR3 totals 14 residues. The CDR3: CASSLDYREDTQYF. CDR3 coding DNA: TGTGCCAGCAGCTTAGATTACAGGGAAGATACGCAGTATTTT. Filled out from reference TRBV11-2 and TRBJ2-3, the complete variable domain reads EAGVAQSPRYKIIEKRQSVAFWCNPISGHATLYWYQQILGQGPKLLIQFQNNGVVDDSQLPKDRFSAERLKGVDSTLKIQPAKLEDSAVYLCASSLDYREDTQYFGPGTRLTVL.

The chain recombines TRBV29-1 with TRBJ2-3; D is possibly TRBD1 (6 bases). CDR1 and CDR2 (germline): SQVTM, ANQGSEA. Deletions cut 7 bases from V and 10 bases from J, with 21 bases between. The CDR3 totals 13 residues. The CDR3 spells CSAQGPSREAQYF. The DNA for the CDR3 is TGCAGCGCACAGGGCCCGAGCAGAGAGGCGCAGTATTTT.

The chain recombines TRBV2 with TRBJ2-5; no clear D gene. This CDR3 contains 15 residues. The V gene lost 1 base and the J gene lost 5 bases, with 14 bases spanning the gap. Germline values: CDR1 SNHLY, CDR2 FYNNEI. The DNA of the CDR3 is TGTGCCAGCAGTGAAGGTTGGATGCCTGGGGAGACCCAGTACTTC. Translation: CASSEGWMPGETQYF.

The chain links TRBV20-1 to TRBJ2-7; D not resolved. The CDR3 contains 15 residues. CDR1 and CDR2 (germline): DFQATT, SNEGSKA (reference sequence). Trimming cost V 0 bases and J 3 bases, with 15 bases left between them. CDR3 loop: CSARDSRTTIYEQYF. The DNA of the CDR3 is TGCAGTGCTAGAGATAGCCGGACGACCATCTACGAGCAGTACTTC.

The chain uses TRBV2 and TRBJ2-1; 10 bases align to TRBD2. Germline values: CDR1 SNHLY, CDR2 FYNNEI. V trimming: 5 bases; J trimming: 5 bases; junction bases outside the gene matches: 12. The CDR3 consists of 17 residues. The CDR3 DNA is TGTGCCAGCAGTCGGCGGGTAGCGGGAGGTAATGACAATGAGCAGTTCTTC. It yields the protein CASSRRVAGGNDNEQFF.

This clonotype was seen at least ten times. The chain joins TRBV7-2 to TRBJ2-1, with 10 positions matching TRBD2. The germline CDR1 and CDR2 sequences are SGHTA and FQGNSA. The CDR3 contains 16 residues. V was clipped by 4 bases and J by 2 bases; unmatched bases: 5. CDR3 in DNA: TGTGCCAGCAGCTGGGGAACTAGCGGGACCTACAATGAGCAGTTCTTC. This encodes CASSWGTSGTYNEQFF.

The V call is TRBV7-9, the J call TRBJ1-1; D is uncertain. CDR1 is SEHNR and CDR2 is FQNEAQ in the germline V gene (reference sequence). The germline V and J ends were trimmed by 8 bases and 4 bases, with 5 bases remaining between them. The CDR3 is 10 residues long. The CDR3 DNA reads as TGTGCCAGCCCGGGCACTGAAGCTTTCTTT. Translation: CASPGTEAFF.

The CDR3 reads CASSPYRGPNTGELFF. Here the CDR3 DNA reads TGTGCCAGCAGTCCATACCGGGGCCCGAACACCGGGGAGCTGTTTTTT. The chain is built from TRBV7-9 and TRBJ2-2; D assignment may be TRBD1 or TRBD2 (5 bases each). This CDR3 is built from 16 residues. Germline CDR1 and CDR2: SEHNR and FQNEAQ (reference sequence). V lost 6 bases and J 0 bases, leaving 14 bases between the germline ends. Variable domain in full (rest from reference TRBV7-9 and TRBJ2-2): DTGVSQNPRHKITKRGQNVTFRCDPISEHNRLYWYRQTLGQGPEFLTYFQNEAQLEKSRLLSDRFSAERPKGSFSTLEIQRTEQGDSAMYLCASSPYRGPNTGELFFGEGSRLTVL.

This clonotype has a handful of counts. The V and J genes are TRBV18 and TRBJ2-1; TRBD1 agrees at 7 bases. CDR1 is KGHSH, CDR2 LQKENI, per germline. With V trimmed by 6 bases and J by 7 bases, 6 bases remained unmatched. The CDR3 is 13 residues long. CDR3 nucleotides: TGTGCCAGCTCGCAAGGACAGGCTAATGAGCAGTTCTTC. Protein sequence: CASSQGQANEQFF.

The V call is TRBV5-1, the J call TRBJ2-3, with unresolved D. There are 11 residues in the CDR3. The ends were cut back, 1 base at V and 11 bases at J, with 8 bases in the middle. Germline V lookup: CDR1 SGHRS, CDR2 YFSETQ. CDR3 coding DNA: TGCGCCAGCAGCTTGTGGTGCGTGCAGTATTTT. It specifies CASSLWCVQYF.

CDR3 DNA: TGTGCCAGCAGTCTGGGGACTAGCGGGAGACCCTACGAGCAGTACTTC. Amino acids: CASSLGTSGRPYEQYF. The chain recombines TRBV12-3 or TRBV12-4 with TRBJ2-7; 14 bases are a match to TRBD2. The CDR3 is 16 residues long. The V and J ends lost 5 bases and 2 bases, in that order; junction bases with no gene match: 5.

The sample holds a few counts of this clonotype. The CDR3 here is CASSPRVVADTQYF. As DNA, the CDR3 is TGTGCCAGCAGCCCTAGAGTAGTTGCAGATACGCAGTATTTT. V and J are TRBV12-3 or TRBV12-4 and TRBJ2-3; D remains ambiguous. The CDR3 is 14 amino acids. Trimming pared 6 bases from V and 4 bases from J, leaving 14 bases between.

The gene calls are TRBV2 and TRBJ2-5, with D perhaps TRBD1 (5 bases). Trimming left V 6 bases short and J 4 bases short, with 9 bases between. The germline gives CDR1 SNHLY, CDR2 FYNNEI. This CDR3 has 12 amino acids. CDR3 bases: TGTGCCAGCAGGGCAGGGATAGAGACCCAGTACTTC. Its translation is CASRAGIETQYF. Looking up the rest from reference TRBV2 and TRBJ2-5 gives the full variable domain: EPEVTQTPSHQVTQMGQEVILRCVPISNHLYFYWYRQILGQKVEFLVSFYNNEISEKSEIFDDQFSVERPDGSNFTLKIRSTKLEDSAMYFCASRAGIETQYFGPGTRLLVL.

By its share, this clonotype is medium-sized. The chain recombines TRBV5-1 with TRBJ2-3, with TRBD2 matching over 10 bases. CDR1 is SGHRS, CDR2 YFSETQ, per germline. Trimming removed 0 bases from V and 4 bases from J; junction bases left unmatched: 5. The length of the CDR3 is 16 residues. The CDR3 DNA reads as TGCGCCAGCAGCTTGGAACTAGCGGGAAAACCAGATACGCAGTATTTT. It encodes CASSLELAGKPDTQYF.

This clonotype was observed a handful of times. At one end, the junction sequence differs from germline, possibly due to a read error. J is TRBJ1-6 and V is TRBV30, with 8 nucleotides matching TRBD1. There are 14 residues in the CDR3. Per the germline V gene, CDR1 is GTSNPN and CDR2 is SVGIG (reference sequence). The CDR3 spells CAWSVGQDNSPPHF. The CDR3 nucleotides read TGTGCCTGGAGTGTGGGACAGGATAATTCACCCCCCCACTTT.

The chain links TRBV10-2 to TRBJ2-7; a weak D match, TRBD1 (5 bases). V was shortened by 7 bases and J by 3 bases, with 16 bases between the two germline ends. This CDR3 is built from 14 residues. Germline loops: CDR1 WSHSY, CDR2 SAAADI. The CDR3 sequence is CASIQTASDYEQYF. The CDR3 DNA reads TGCGCCAGCATCCAGACAGCTTCGGACTACGAGCAGTACTTC.

This clonotype was seen a few times. This rearrangement joins TRBV10-3 to TRBJ2-3, with TRBD2 identical over 9 bases. The CDR3 loop spans 15 amino acids. With 3 bases clipped from V and 3 bases from J, the junction kept 4 bases outside the gene matches. The germline V gene has CDR1 ENHRY and CDR2 SYGVKD. CDR3 sequence (DNA): TGTGCCATCAGTGACAGCGGGAGGCCGACAGATACGCAGTATTTT. It is translated as CAISDSGRPTDTQYF.

The J gene is TRBJ2-5, the V gene TRBV5-1; 7 bases are a match to TRBD2. The DNA end lines up better with TRBJ2-7; the J call may be wrong. This CDR3 has 13 amino acids. Per the germline V gene, CDR1 is SGHRS and CDR2 is YFSETQ. The CDR3 region is CASRGTNSYEQYF. CDR3 DNA: TGCGCCAGCAGGGGGACTAACTCCTACGAGCAGTACTTC.

The CDR3 sequence: CSARSPSGYPEETQYF. CDR3 sequence (DNA): TGCAGTGCTAGAAGCCCTAGCGGATATCCAGAAGAGACCCAGTACTTC. V and J are TRBV20-1 and TRBJ2-5, with 7 bases identical to TRBD2. This CDR3 contains 16 residues. V lost 2 bases, J lost 3 bases, and 12 bases stayed unmatched. The V gene's germline CDR1 is DFQATT and CDR2 SNEGSKA (reference sequence).

The rearrangement joins TRBV27 to TRBJ2-7; a weak D match, TRBD1 (5 bases). This CDR3 spans 15 amino acids. Germline CDR1 MNHEY, CDR2 SMNVEV (reference sequence). Trimming removed 9 bases from V and 0 bases from J, with 18 bases in between. The CDR3 reads CARRREGHRSYEQYF. CDR3 bases: TGTGCCAGGAGGAGAGAAGGACACCGCTCCTACGAGCAGTACTTC.

The sample holds many counts of this clonotype. The rearrangement links TRBV7-6 to TRBJ2-7, with D hard to call. V was cut by 2 bases and J by 4 bases, with 12 bases left in between. CDR1 and CDR2 (germline): SGHVS, FNYEAQ. CDR3 length equals 14 residues. CDR3 region: CASSLYDGAYEQYF. In nucleotides, the CDR3 is TGTGCCAGCAGCTTATATGACGGAGCTTACGAGCAGTACTTC.

The sample holds a few counts of this clonotype. The chain combines TRBV7-6 with TRBJ2-1; D call uncertain. The germline gives CDR1 SGHVS, CDR2 FNYEAQ. This CDR3 comprises 14 residues. Trimming shortened V by 6 bases and J by 6 bases, and 15 bases separated the two germline ends. In nucleotides, the CDR3 is TGTGCCAGCAGTCGATTTTTTAGCAGCAATGAGCAGTTCTTC. The encoded protein is CASSRFFSSNEQFF.

The chain uses TRBV12-3 or TRBV12-4 and TRBJ2-3; 7 bases map to TRBD2. The V and J ends lost 6 bases and 4 bases, in that order; junction bases with no gene match: 13. The CDR3 loop spans 16 amino acids. CDR3 region: CASRKTSQVGADTQYF. CDR3 coding DNA: TGTGCCAGCAGAAAGACTAGCCAGGTTGGGGCAGATACGCAGTATTTT.

In DNA, the CDR3 is TGTGCCAGCAGCGGGACAGTGGGGCAGTACTTC. Its protein product is CASSGTVGQYF. This chain uses TRBV2 with TRBJ2-7, with TRBD1 matching over 7 bases. The junction had 5 bases not matched to a gene; V was cut back by 6 bases and J by 9 bases. There are 11 residues in the CDR3. The germline gives CDR1 SNHLY, CDR2 FYNNEI.